The present entry profiles one T cell receptor beta chain with its context. Sequencing used immunoSEQ multiplex PCR; TCRdb keeps in-frame clones, though not all of them. Here the sample spans around 100,000 clones, roughly 87% being singletons. These data come from a study of T cell responses to AZD1222 COVID-19 vaccine. The CDR3 has 14 amino acids. CDR1 is SGDLS, CDR2 YYNGEE, per germline. V lost 2 bases to trimming and J lost 6 bases; unmatched junction nucleotides: 5. This specimen was peripheral blood, taken on day 0 of AZD1222 vaccination. This sequence originates from an adult in good health. The J gene is TRBJ2-7, the V gene TRBV9, with 10 bases fitting TRBD1. CDR3 coding DNA: TGTGCCAGCAGCGTGGACAGGGGGTTCGGCGAGCAGTACTTC. Translation gives CASSVDRGFGEQYF.